Listed below are T cell receptor beta chains from one sample, sequenced in a study of post-analysis software for immune sequencing data. Via MiXCR, TCRdb re-called the PCR reads, giving one row per CDR3 protein. The sample yields about 760,000 distinct CDR3 sequences, about 27% seen once. Sequences were obtained from blood. Receptors originate from a girl between 5 and 17 years old with multiple sclerosis. The CDR3 runs from the conserved cysteine through the conserved F or W. Each record gives: D gene, V gene, J gene, clone size, CDR3 protein, CDR3 DNA. D genes are given only for firm matches. Size values are once, few and many counts, or a class for expanded clones, and some rows have none.

d_call: -; v_call: TRBV27; j_call: TRBJ2-2; clone_size: -; cdr3_aa: CASSLFRDGGLFF; cdr3_nt: TGTGCCAGCAGTTTATTTCGGGACGGTGGGCTGTTTTTT
d_call: -; v_call: TRBV7-9; j_call: TRBJ2-1; clone_size: many; cdr3_aa: CASSPTRGEQFF; cdr3_nt: TGTGCCAGCAGCCCCACAAGGGGTGAGCAGTTCTTC
d_call: -; v_call: TRBV5-1; j_call: TRBJ1-1; clone_size: -; cdr3_aa: CASSLPRRGDTEAFF; cdr3_nt: TGCGCCAGCAGCTTGCCCCGACGGGGGGACACTGAAGCTTTCTTT
d_call: -; v_call: TRBV14; j_call: TRBJ2-1; clone_size: few; cdr3_aa: CASRVAPNNEQFF; cdr3_nt: TGTGCCAGCAGAGTTGCCCCAAACAATGAGCAGTTCTTC
d_call: TRBD1; v_call: TRBV28; j_call: TRBJ2-7; clone_size: -; cdr3_aa: CASIPGTGHPEQYF; cdr3_nt: TGTGCCAGCATCCCCGGGACAGGCCACCCGGAGCAGTACTTC
d_call: TRBD2; v_call: TRBV7-2; j_call: TRBJ2-7; clone_size: -; cdr3_aa: CASSPGGGGYEQYF; cdr3_nt: TGTGCCAGCAGCCCTGGGGGGGGTGGCTACGAGCAGTACTTC
d_call: -; v_call: TRBV27; j_call: TRBJ1-5; clone_size: few; cdr3_aa: CASSLSWGSNQPQHF; cdr3_nt: TGTGCCAGCAGTTTAAGTTGGGGGAGCAATCAGCCCCAGCATTTT
d_call: -; v_call: TRBV29-1; j_call: TRBJ1-1; clone_size: few; cdr3_aa: CSVVGQNTEAFF; cdr3_nt: TGCAGCGTTGTGGGACAGAACACTGAAGCTTTCTTT
d_call: TRBD1; v_call: TRBV18; j_call: TRBJ2-7; clone_size: -; cdr3_aa: CASSLPGTGGYEQYF; cdr3_nt: TGTGCCAGCTCACTCCCTGGGACAGGGGGCTACGAGCAGTACTTC
d_call: TRBD2; v_call: TRBV28; j_call: TRBJ2-3; clone_size: few; cdr3_aa: CPSSLRRASGRDTQYF; cdr3_nt: TGTCCCAGCAGTTTGAGAAGGGCTAGCGGTCGAGATACGCAGTATTTT
d_call: -; v_call: TRBV5-1; j_call: TRBJ2-5; clone_size: -; cdr3_aa: CASSLSPRIGGKETQYF; cdr3_nt: TGCGCCAGCAGCTTGTCTCCCAGAATTGGGGGAAAAGAGACCCAGTACTTC
d_call: -; v_call: TRBV20-1; j_call: TRBJ2-3; clone_size: few; cdr3_aa: CSALRRLGRTDTQYF; cdr3_nt: TGCAGTGCCCTTAGGCGACTAGGTCGGACAGATACGCAGTATTTT
d_call: TRBD1; v_call: TRBV29-1; j_call: TRBJ2-3; clone_size: few; cdr3_aa: CSIRQGTQYF; cdr3_nt: TGCAGCATCCGACAGGGCACGCAGTATTTT
d_call: -; v_call: TRBV20-1; j_call: TRBJ1-2; clone_size: -; cdr3_aa: CSAGDGQSYGYTF; cdr3_nt: TGCAGTGCCGGCGACGGCCAGAGCTATGGCTACACCTTC
d_call: -; v_call: TRBV10-3; j_call: TRBJ2-1; clone_size: few; cdr3_aa: CAIRRPEVSGHEQFF; cdr3_nt: TGTGCCATCAGGAGACCGGAGGTTTCAGGGCATGAGCAGTTCTTC
d_call: TRBD2; v_call: TRBV14; j_call: TRBJ2-3; clone_size: -; cdr3_aa: CASSRPGTRDTQYF; cdr3_nt: TGTGCCAGCAGCCGACCCGGGACTAGAGATACGCAGTATTTT
d_call: -; v_call: TRBV5-1; j_call: TRBJ1-6; clone_size: few; cdr3_aa: CASSLEQYNSPLHF; cdr3_nt: TGCGCCAGCAGCTTGGAACAGTATAATTCACCCCTCCACTTT
d_call: -; v_call: TRBV3-1; j_call: TRBJ1-1; clone_size: -; cdr3_aa: CASSQPRPGLGADEAFF; cdr3_nt: TGTGCCAGCAGCCAACCTAGACCGGGACTTGGAGCCGACGAAGCTTTCTTT
d_call: TRBD1; v_call: TRBV20-1; j_call: TRBJ2-3; clone_size: -; cdr3_aa: CSAKRQGSTDTQYF; cdr3_nt: TGCAGTGCTAAGAGACAGGGAAGCACAGATACGCAGTATTTT